This T cell receptor beta chain comes out of a study of Tregs in tolerant kidney transplant recipients. The overall study: Mixed chimerism was transient after nonmyeloablative marrow transplants from related graft donors.

As for this clone: Its specificity is unknown. The CDR3 extends 3 residues past the end of the read, so its final part is completed from the germline J gene.

Trimming shortened V by 3 bases and J by 4 bases, and 10 bases separated the two germline ends. Germline-derived CDR1 and CDR2 are KGHSH and LQKENI. The CDR3 runs to 14 residues. General observations from the study: This study did not directly address biological reproducibility. The small number of patients limits these findings pending further validation.

Repertoires were generated with immunoSEQ multiplex PCR, while TCRdb's copy carries only in-frame clones and drops some. The sample totals approximately 49,000 clones. This specimen was CD4+ T cells from blood, taken before the transplant. This TCR was recovered from a human donor who received a combined kidney and bone marrow transplant. The V call is TRBV18, the J call TRBJ2-1; D might be TRBD2 (5 bases). The CDR3 region is CASSPSAGYNEQFF. The CDR3 DNA, read in part, is TGTGCCAGCTCACCGTCCGCGGGTTACAATGAG.